This T cell receptor beta chain was retrieved from a study of blood T cell repertoires in COVID-19 (dated by TCRdb to about 2020). Regarding the complete study: Samples from collaborators originated in the United States, Italy and Spain and spanned both the acute and convalescent phases of COVID-19. The material from the prospective study consisted of cDNA or gDNA derived from T cells, B-cell-depleted T cells, or PBMCs. Deeply sampled blood TCRbeta repertoires from subjects exposed to, actively infected with, or recovered from COVID-19 were included in the dataset. The repertoires were released in a freely available public database intended as a resource for research on the immune response to SARS-CoV-2. Samples were obtained from the ongoing ImmuneRACE study (first 160 participants) and from about 1,300 subjects provided by 6 global collaborators. A de-identified subject ID, COVID-19 status, age in years and sex were almost always included in the sample metadata. Where HLA class I and class II types were available, the types were taken from metadata supplied by the sample provider, not from assay-based typing. Overall study results and their limits: The quantity of clinical and demographic metadata differed by source and by participant and was supplied without curation.

TCRbeta CDR3 regions were amplified from genomic DNA using the immunoSEQ Assay, a bias-controlled multiplex PCR. As for the original processing: Within the assay, amplification of reference gene primers was used to estimate how many nucleated cells each sample contained. To quantify the absolute abundance of each unique TCRbeta CDR3 rearrangement, sequence reads were collapsed and filtered. For each sample, productive Simpson clonality was calculated by taking the square root of Simpson's diversity index across productive rearrangements. TCRdb carries this immuneACCESS record with in-frame sequences only. Its versions omit some clonotypes, under half of them owing to an unresolved V gene in the studies checked, with the rest unexplained. V and J calls and clone size come straight from that table; D and trimming were deduced from the DNA. Recorded for this sample are about 270,000 clones; approximately 89% of them occurred a single time. The ten largest clones add up to about 3% of the sample.

Participants in the prospective study were enrolled through a virtual design, were aged roughly 18 to 95 years, and lived in roughly 24 United States geographic areas. In the prospective study, cohorts were assigned on the basis of participant-reported clinical history obtained from a screening survey and a study questionnaire. Exposed participants had been in contact, within 2 weeks of entering the study, with a person who had a PCR-confirmed or clinician-diagnosed case of COVID-19. In the prospective study, whole blood, serum and a nasopharyngeal or oropharyngeal swab were collected from each participant by mobile phlebotomists. Prospective study participants could optionally give additional blood draws and questionnaires over a roughly 2-month period. Prospective study blood samples were shipped either frozen or at room temperature before DNA extraction. Its CDR3 holds 15 amino acids, cysteine through phenylalanine. Left in the record is the CDR3 DNA by itself, 45 bases read in frame from the first base. From the germline V gene, CDR1 is MDHEN and CDR2 is SYDVKM. V loses 7 bases of germline sequence and J loses 6 bases, and the interval between the two ends is 21 bases.

Details on this clone: The clone's antigen remains unknown. No much larger clonotype is one base removed from it; base qualities were not supplied.

The sequence links TRBV28 to TRBJ1-1; the D gene is possibly TRBD1, with 6 bases matching. The sequence was obtained from a man aged 40-55 years who had been exposed to COVID-19. Material for sequencing was PBMCs or T cells enriched from blood (not recorded which). The bases are TGTGCCAGCACCCTCGCGAGCGGGGGCTTCGCTGAAGCTTTCTTT. Its protein product is CASTLASGGFAEAFF.